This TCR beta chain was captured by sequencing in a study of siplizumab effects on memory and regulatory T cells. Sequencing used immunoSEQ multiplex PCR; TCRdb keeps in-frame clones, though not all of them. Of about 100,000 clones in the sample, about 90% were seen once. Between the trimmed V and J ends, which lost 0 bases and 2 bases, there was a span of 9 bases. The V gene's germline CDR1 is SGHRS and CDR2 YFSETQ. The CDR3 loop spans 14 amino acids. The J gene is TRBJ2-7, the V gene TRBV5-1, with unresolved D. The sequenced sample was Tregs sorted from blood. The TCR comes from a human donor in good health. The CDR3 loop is CASSLDRTTYEQYF. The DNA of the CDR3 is TGCGCCAGCAGCTTGGACAGAACTACCTACGAGCAGTACTTC.